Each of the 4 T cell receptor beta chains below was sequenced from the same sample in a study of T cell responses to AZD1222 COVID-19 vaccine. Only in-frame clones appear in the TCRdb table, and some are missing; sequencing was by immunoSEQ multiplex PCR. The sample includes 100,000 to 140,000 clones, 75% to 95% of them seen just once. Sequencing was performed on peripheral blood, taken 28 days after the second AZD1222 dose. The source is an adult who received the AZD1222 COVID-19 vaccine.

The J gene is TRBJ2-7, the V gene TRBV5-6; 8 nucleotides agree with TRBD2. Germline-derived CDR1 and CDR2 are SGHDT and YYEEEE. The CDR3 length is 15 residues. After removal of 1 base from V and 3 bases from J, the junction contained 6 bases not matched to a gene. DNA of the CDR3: TGTGCCAGCAGCTTGCGTGGTCTAGCGGGCTACGAGCAGTACTTC. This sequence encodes CASSLRGLAGYEQYF. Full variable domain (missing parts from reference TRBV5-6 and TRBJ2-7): DAGVTQSPTHLIKTRGQQVTLRCSPKSGHDTVSWYQQALGQGPQFIFQYYEEEERQRGNFPDRFSGHQFPNYSSELNVNALLLGDSALYLCASSLRGLAGYEQYFGPGTRLTVT.

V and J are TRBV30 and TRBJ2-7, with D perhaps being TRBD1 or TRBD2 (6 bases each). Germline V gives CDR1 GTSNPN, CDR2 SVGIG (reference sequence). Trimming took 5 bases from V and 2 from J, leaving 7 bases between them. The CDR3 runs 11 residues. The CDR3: CAWRGPYEQYF. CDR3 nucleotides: TGTGCCTGGCGGGGGCCCTACGAGCAGTACTTC.

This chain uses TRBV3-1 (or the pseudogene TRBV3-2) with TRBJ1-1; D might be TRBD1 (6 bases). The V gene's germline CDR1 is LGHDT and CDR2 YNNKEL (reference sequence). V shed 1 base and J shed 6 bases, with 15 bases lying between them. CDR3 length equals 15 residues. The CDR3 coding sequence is TGTGCCAGCAGCCAAGCAAGCATACAGGGAGCTGAAGCTTTCTTT. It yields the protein CASSQASIQGAEAFF.

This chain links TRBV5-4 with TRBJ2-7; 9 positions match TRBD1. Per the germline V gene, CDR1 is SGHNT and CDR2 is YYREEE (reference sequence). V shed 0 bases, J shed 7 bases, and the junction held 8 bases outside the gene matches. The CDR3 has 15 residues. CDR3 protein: CASSLGGQGMFEQYF. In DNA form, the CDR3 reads TGTGCCAGCAGCTTGGGGGGACAGGGAATGTTTGAGCAGTACTTC.